The 17 T cell receptor beta chains below were found in one sample sequenced in a study of cytomegalovirus exposure and HLA in healthy donors. The study ran its PCR with 60 Vbeta and 13 Jbeta primers. The assay was immunoSEQ multiplex PCR, and TCRdb's table has in-frame clones only and misses some. The table has 90,000 to 120,000 clones, over 60% seen once. The sample was PBMCs. The receptors shown here come from a man between 60 and 75 years old in good health and CMV-seropositive.

The chain couples TRBV18 to TRBJ2-2, with TRBD2 matching 9 bases. The junction had 5 bases not matched to a gene; V was cut back by 6 bases and J by 3 bases. Germline CDR1 is KGHSH and CDR2 is LQKENI. This CDR3 comprises 15 residues. As DNA, the CDR3 is TGTGCCAGCTCTCAAGCGGGGGGCCACACCGGGGAGCTGTTTTTT. Protein sequence: CASSQAGGHTGELFF. Looking up the rest from reference TRBV18 and TRBJ2-2 gives the full variable domain: NAGVMQNPRHLVRRRGQEARLRCSPMKGHSHVYWYRQLPEEGLKFMVYLQKENIIDESGMPKERFSAEFPKEGPSILRIQQVVRGDSAAYFCASSQAGGHTGELFFGEGSRLTVL.

The chain links TRBV10-2 to TRBJ1-3; 7 positions match TRBD1. The germline gives CDR1 WSHSY, CDR2 SAAADI. This CDR3 has 14 amino acids. The trim removed 7 bases at V and 4 bases at J, leaving 7 bases unmatched. The CDR3 sequence is CASTLQGPGNTIYF. CDR3 bases: TGCGCCAGCACCCTACAGGGGCCGGGAAACACCATATATTTT.

V gene TRBV30 combines with J gene TRBJ1-6; 9 positions agree with TRBD1. Germline V gene sequence: CDR1 GTSNPN, CDR2 SVGIG (reference sequence). This CDR3 has 16 amino acids. Trimming took 5 bases from V and 0 from J; bases not matched to a gene: 5. CDR3 bases: TGTGCCTGGGGGGGACAGGGAAGCTCCTATAATTCACCCCTCCACTTT. It yields the protein CAWGGQGSSYNSPLHF. Variable domain in full (rest from reference TRBV30 and TRBJ1-6): SQTIHQWPATLVQPVGSPLSLECTVEGTSNPNLYWYRQAAGRGLQLLFYSVGIGQISSEVPQNLSASRPQDRQFILSSKKLLLSDSGFYLCAWGGQGSSYNSPLHFGNGTRLTVT.

The chain carries TRBV5-1 and TRBJ2-1; 12 bases map to TRBD2. J gave up 0 bases and V 1 base, and 5 bases lay outside the gene matches. CDR3 size: 18 residues. Germline CDR1 and CDR2: SGHRS and YFSETQ. CDR3: CASSLSLAGGSSYNEQFF. As DNA, the CDR3 is TGCGCCAGCAGCTTGAGCCTAGCGGGGGGGAGCTCCTACAATGAGCAGTTCTTC. Supplemented by reference TRBV5-1 and TRBJ2-1, the full variable domain reads KAGVTQTPRYLIKTRGQQVTLSCSPISGHRSVSWYQQTPGQGLQFLFEYFSETQRNKGNFPGRFSGRQFSNSRSEMNVSTLELGDSALYLCASSLSLAGGSSYNEQFFGPGTRLTVL.

The chain joins TRBV11-3 to TRBJ1-4; D not resolved. Germline V gives CDR1 SGHNT, CDR2 YENEEA. The length of the CDR3 is 16 residues. The V end lost 2 bases, the J end lost 6 bases, and 16 bases lay between the germline ends. This CDR3 reads CASSLHRGKSDEKLFF. CDR3 DNA: TGTGCCAGCAGCTTACACCGGGGAAAGAGCGATGAAAAACTGTTTTTT.

The rearrangement joins TRBV6-5 to TRBJ2-7; tentatively, D is TRBD1 (5 bases). Germline CDR1 and CDR2: MNHEY and SVGAGI. CDR3 length: 13 residues. V was cut by 5 bases and J by 2 bases, with 10 bases left in between. This CDR3 is CASSRTSPYEQYF. CDR3 sequence (DNA): TGTGCCAGCAGTCGGACATCTCCCTACGAGCAGTACTTC.

The rearrangement uses TRBV5-8 and TRBJ2-7; D perhaps matches TRBD1 (6 bases). The germline V gene encodes CDR1 SGHTS and CDR2 YDEGEE. The germline V and J ends were trimmed by 0 bases and 2 bases, with 12 bases remaining between them. CDR3 size: 15 residues. The CDR3 nucleotides read TGTGCCAGCAGCTTGGCCTGGGGACAAGCCTACGAGCAGTACTTC. This codes for CASSLAWGQAYEQYF.

This clone was observed a few times. The chain recombines TRBV4-1 with TRBJ1-6, with D hard to call. V was cut by 0 bases and J by 6 bases, with 9 bases left in between. CDR3 length equals 15 residues. Per the germline V gene, CDR1 is MGHRA and CDR2 is YSYEKL. CDR3 sequence (DNA): TGCGCCAGCAGCCAAGATCGCCACTTTAATTCACCCCTCCACTTT. Residues: CASSQDRHFNSPLHF.

The chain has TRBV6-5 and TRBJ2-7; weak D call: TRBD1 (5 bases). V gave up 1 base and J gave up 6 bases, with 10 bases separating them. The CDR3 covers 13 residues. Germline CDR1 MNHEY, CDR2 SVGAGI. CDR3 loop: CASSYFQGGEQYF. The CDR3 DNA follows: TGTGCCAGCAGTTACTTCCAGGGTGGCGAGCAGTACTTC.

The genes are TRBV7-2 and TRBJ1-5, with a tentative D call TRBD1 (6 bases). V was clipped by 9 bases and J by 4 bases, with 13 bases between them. Germline V lookup: CDR1 SGHTA, CDR2 FQGNSA. CDR3 length: 13 residues. CDR3 region: CASTRGGNQPQHF. CDR3 sequence (DNA): TGTGCCAGTACAAGGGGGGGAAATCAGCCCCAGCATTTT.

The chain joins TRBV5-4 to TRBJ2-5; D is possibly TRBD2 (5 bases). The V end was cut by 0 bases, the J end by 11 bases, with 17 bases between. This CDR3 comprises 14 residues. Germline CDR1 and CDR2: SGHNT and YYREEE (reference sequence). The CDR3 DNA reads TGTGCCAGCAGCTTGGGCGGAGTACTACGAGGGCAGTACTTC. It is translated as CASSLGGVLRGQYF.

Details on this clone: This sample also contains other DNA sequences that code for the same CDR3. The chain combines TRBV5-6 with TRBJ1-3; no reliable D call. The germline V gene has CDR1 SGHDT and CDR2 YYEEEE. V lost 0 bases and J lost 1, with 8 bases in between. The CDR3 is 15 residues long. The CDR3 bases are TGTGCCAGCAGCTTGGCCGCAGTTTCTGGAAACACCATATATTTT. The encoded protein is CASSLAAVSGNTIYF.

V gene TRBV7-9 combines with J gene TRBJ2-3; 7 bases agree with TRBD1. J was trimmed by 5 bases and V by 5 bases; bases with no gene match: 10. Germline V CDR1 and CDR2: SEHNR, FQNEAQ (reference sequence). The CDR3 has 15 residues. CDR3 region: CASSTQGVDKDTQYF. CDR3 nucleotide sequence: TGTGCCAGCAGCACCCAGGGGGTGGACAAAGATACGCAGTATTTT.

This chain joins TRBV6-6 and TRBJ1-5; no reliable D call. The CDR3 has 15 residues. Germline-derived CDR1 and CDR2 are MNHNY and SVGAGI (reference sequence). Trimming pared 5 bases from V and 1 base from J, leaving 12 bases between. The chain's CDR3 is CASSENLLSNQPQHF. The DNA for the CDR3 is TGTGCCAGCAGTGAGAATCTACTCAGCAATCAGCCCCAGCATTTT.

This clone showed up just a few times. V gene TRBV10-3 combines with J gene TRBJ1-4; D might be TRBD1 (5 bases). The germline V and J ends were trimmed by 0 bases and 8 bases, with 16 bases remaining between them. The CDR3 extends over 16 amino acids. Germline loops: CDR1 ENHRY, CDR2 SYGVKD. The CDR3 region has the DNA TGTGCCATCAGTGAGTCGACAGCAGTAACAAGCGAAAAACTGTTTTTT. Protein sequence: CAISESTAVTSEKLFF.

The chain couples TRBV11-2 to TRBJ1-4; 11 bases agree with TRBD1. Trimming cost V 5 bases and J 6 bases; bases outside gene matches: 11. CDR1 SGHAT and CDR2 FQNNGV come from the germline V gene. CDR3 length: 17 amino acids. CDR3: CASSPGTGGGSYEKLFF. The CDR3 DNA is TGTGCCAGCAGCCCAGGGACAGGGGGGGGCAGTTATGAAAAACTGTTTTTT.

The chain is built from TRBV7-2 and TRBJ1-1; D not resolved. Germline values: CDR1 SGHTA, CDR2 FQGNSA. The germline V and J ends were trimmed by 4 bases and 0 bases, with 9 bases remaining between them. The CDR3 consists of 14 residues. The CDR3 DNA sequence: TGTGCCAGCAGCTCCCCTCCTATGAACACTGAAGCTTTCTTT. It encodes CASSSPPMNTEAFF.